The rows below give T cell receptor beta chains drawn from one sample of a study of T-cell memory formation after mild COVID-19. TCRdb ran MiXCR on the 5' RACE reads and lists one entry per CDR3 protein. This sample carries about 620,000 distinct CDR3 sequences, about a sixth of them seen once, and the ten largest clones take 12%. Source material: PBMCs or a T cell subset sorted from them (not recorded which). The source is an adult woman who had mild COVID-19 (a few samples of this study predate the infection). Cell type and time point are not known. Each CDR3 is given with its conserved first and last residue.

V gene: TRBV9
J gene: TRBJ2-2
CDR3 protein: CASSFNPDPRGTGELFF

V gene: TRBV23-1
J gene: TRBJ2-1
CDR3 protein: CASSQLGRDRGIYNEQFF

V gene: TRBV20-1
J gene: TRBJ2-5
CDR3 protein: CSARDPEGVGETQYF

V gene: TRBV7-9
J gene: TRBJ2-1
CDR3 protein: CASSFQGTYNEQFF

V gene: TRBV9
J gene: TRBJ2-1
CDR3 protein: CASSVDTGEYNEQFF

V gene: TRBV7-6
J gene: TRBJ2-1
CDR3 protein: CASSLGWEGSYNEQFF

V gene: TRBV27
J gene: TRBJ2-7
CDR3 protein: CASSFEADRGLYEQYF

V gene: TRBV18
J gene: TRBJ1-5
CDR3 protein: CASSPGGRGTGNQPQHF

V gene: TRBV5-1
J gene: TRBJ2-3
CDR3 protein: CASSFADTVEPTDTQYF

V gene: TRBV6-6
J gene: TRBJ2-3
CDR3 protein: CASRLIAGVGPDTQYF

V gene: TRBV7-3
J gene: TRBJ2-1
CDR3 protein: CASSPDQSYNEQFF

V gene: TRBV7-2
J gene: TRBJ1-1
CDR3 protein: CASSSLGVRNTEAFF

V gene: TRBV20-1
J gene: TRBJ2-2
CDR3 protein: CSASRSSATGELFF

V gene: TRBV29-1
J gene: TRBJ2-3
CDR3 protein: CSARLTGGDSKDTQYF

V gene: TRBV24-1
J gene: TRBJ1-2
CDR3 protein: CATSDLRDDYGYTF

V gene: TRBV7-9
J gene: TRBJ2-3
CDR3 protein: CASERERGTDTQYF

V gene: TRBV5-1
J gene: TRBJ2-7
CDR3 protein: CASSLLGAPYEQYF

V gene: TRBV20-1
J gene: TRBJ1-2
CDR3 protein: CSAREQQGRGGYTF

V gene: TRBV5-1
J gene: TRBJ2-3
CDR3 protein: CASSLASRKSTDTQYF

V gene: TRBV29-1
J gene: TRBJ1-5
CDR3 protein: CSVRESNQPQHF

V gene: TRBV6-2/TRBV6-3
J gene: TRBJ2-1
CDR3 protein: CASSYLPQDYSPFF

V gene: TRBV7-2
J gene: TRBJ2-5
CDR3 protein: CASSLAGLAGGHPRSSWAQYF